The 13 T cell receptor beta chains below come from one sample, sequenced in a study of blood T cell repertoires in COVID-19. The repertoire was sequenced with immunoSEQ multiplex PCR; TCRdb's copy has only in-frame clones and lacks some. This sample has about 280,000 clones, with around 92% found just once. Sequencing input: PBMCs or T cells enriched from blood (not recorded which). The receptors stem from a woman aged 55-70 years who had recovered from COVID-19.

V is TRBV15 and J is TRBJ2-5; TRBD1 agrees at 10 bases. V shed 4 bases and J 4 bases; nucleotides not matched to a gene: 6. CDR1 and CDR2 (germline): LNHNV, YYDKDF (reference sequence). The CDR3 has 15 residues. The CDR3 coding sequence is TGTGCCACCAGCAAAAGACAGGGGGCTGCAGAGACCCAGTACTTC. Translated, it gives CATSKRQGAAETQYF.

Turning to this clone: Mismatch with germline at one junction end may stem from a read error. V gene TRBV7-7 combines with J gene TRBJ2-2, with D uncertain. The germline gives CDR1 SSHAT, CDR2 FNYEAQ (reference sequence). There are 13 residues in the CDR3. The CDR3 protein is CASSLIPTGELFF. The CDR3, as DNA: TGTGCTAGCAGCTTAATCCCTACCGGGGAGCTGTTTTTT.

J is TRBJ2-7 and V is TRBV28; D may be TRBD2 (5 bases). CDR1 is MDHEN and CDR2 is SYDVKM in the germline V gene. The CDR3 has 15 amino acids. The V end lost 4 bases, the J end lost 2 bases, and 15 bases lay between the germline ends. CDR3 protein: CASSSLGVGTYEQYF. For the CDR3, the DNA is TGTGCCAGCAGTTCCCTCGGGGTGGGAACCTACGAGCAGTACTTC. Together with reference TRBV28 and TRBJ2-7, the CDR3 gives the full variable domain: DVKVTQSSRYLVKRTGEKVFLECVQDMDHENMFWYRQDPGLGLRLIYFSYDVKMKEKGDIPEGYSVSREKKERFSLILESASTNQTSMYLCASSSLGVGTYEQYFGPGTRLTVT.

The chain is built from TRBV27 and TRBJ2-7, with 7 bases lining up with TRBD1. The CDR3 runs 15 residues. Germline V gene data show CDR1 as MNHEY and CDR2 as SMNVEV (reference sequence). Trimming at V came to 3 bases and at J to 2 bases, leaving 7 bases not matched to a gene. This CDR3 reads CASSFAQGTAYEQYF. The CDR3 DNA reads as TGTGCCAGCAGTTTTGCACAGGGGACCGCCTACGAGCAGTACTTC.

CDR3: CASSLPSPPTDTQYF. CDR3 nucleotide sequence: TGCGCCAGCAGCTTGCCCTCCCCCCCCACAGATACGCAGTATTTT. The V and J genes are TRBV5-1 and TRBJ2-3; D is ambiguous. Trimming cost V 1 base and J 2 bases, with 11 bases left between them. Germline loops: CDR1 SGHRS, CDR2 YFSETQ. This CDR3 spans 15 amino acids.

The rearrangement joins TRBV5-6 to TRBJ1-1, with 9 bases aligning to TRBD1. Per the germline V gene, CDR1 is SGHDT and CDR2 is YYEEEE. J gave up 3 bases and V 2 bases, and 8 bases lay outside the gene matches. The CDR3 runs 16 residues. The CDR3 here is CASSFLDRGLDTEAFF. For the CDR3, the DNA is TGTGCCAGCAGCTTTCTGGACAGGGGACTTGACACTGAAGCTTTCTTT.

The J gene is TRBJ2-1, the V gene TRBV5-1; D gene ambiguous. This CDR3 has 13 residues. The germline CDR1 and CDR2 sequences are SGHRS and YFSETQ. Deletions cut 0 bases from V and 2 bases from J, with 3 bases between. CDR3 sequence: CASSLVTYNEQFF. For the CDR3, the DNA is TGCGCCAGCAGCTTGGTTACCTACAATGAGCAGTTCTTC. Supplemented by reference TRBV5-1 and TRBJ2-1, the full variable domain reads KAGVTQTPRYLIKTRGQQVTLSCSPISGHRSVSWYQQTPGQGLQFLFEYFSETQRNKGNFPGRFSGRQFSNSRSEMNVSTLELGDSALYLCASSLVTYNEQFFGPGTRLTVL.

The chain couples TRBV2 to TRBJ1-1; 7 bases are shared with TRBD1. This CDR3 comprises 15 residues. Trimming at V came to 6 bases and at J to 0 bases, leaving 7 bases not matched to a gene. Germline V gene data show CDR1 as SNHLY and CDR2 as FYNNEI. Here the CDR3 DNA reads TGTGCCAGCAGCTGGGACAGCCTATTGAACACTGAAGCTTTCTTT. Amino acids: CASSWDSLLNTEAFF.

The genes are TRBV6-5 and TRBJ2-1; D call uncertain. In germline, CDR1 is MNHEY, CDR2 SVGAGI. This CDR3 contains 13 residues. Trimming took 6 bases from V and 7 from J, leaving 13 bases between them. The CDR3 protein is CASSQSPRNEQFF. In DNA form, the CDR3 reads TGTGCCAGCAGCCAGTCCCCTAGGAATGAGCAGTTCTTC.

The rearrangement links TRBV6-2 or TRBV6-3 to TRBJ2-1; D unclear. Between the trimmed V and J ends, which lost 2 bases and 4 bases, there was a span of 9 bases. This CDR3 spans 14 amino acids. CDR1 and CDR2 from the germline V gene are MNHEY and SVGEGT. In DNA, the CDR3 is TGTGCCAGCAGTTACCTTGGGCAGTACAATGAGCAGTTCTTC. Translated, it gives CASSYLGQYNEQFF.

V usage is TRBV3-1 (or the pseudogene TRBV3-2) and J usage is TRBJ1-2; D perhaps matches TRBD1 (6 bases). The germline V gene encodes CDR1 LGHDT and CDR2 YNNKEL (reference sequence). This CDR3 is built from 15 residues. Trimming pared 3 bases from V and 2 bases from J, leaving 13 bases between. In DNA form, the CDR3 reads TGTGCCAGCAGCCACATTGCCACAGGGAACTATGGCTACACCTTC. It translates to CASSHIATGNYGYTF.

The rearrangement uses TRBV5-1 and TRBJ2-1; TRBD2 agrees at 7 bases. This CDR3 has 14 amino acids. Unmatched junction bases numbered 10, after V lost 7 bases and J lost 6 bases. Germline assignment: CDR1 SGHRS and CDR2 YFSETQ. CDR3 sequence reads: CASSAGLLTNEQFF. CDR3 coding DNA: TGCGCCAGCTCAGCGGGACTCCTCACCAATGAGCAGTTCTTC.

The chain recombines TRBV6-4 with TRBJ2-1, with a tentative D call TRBD2 (6 bases). CDR1 MRHNA and CDR2 SNTAGT come from the germline V gene. V was shortened by 2 bases and J by 6 bases, with 11 bases between the two germline ends. The CDR3 sequence is 14 residues long. CDR3 DNA: TGTGCCAGCAGTGACGTGGCAGCGGGCAATGAGCAGTTCTTC. It codes for CASSDVAAGNEQFF.